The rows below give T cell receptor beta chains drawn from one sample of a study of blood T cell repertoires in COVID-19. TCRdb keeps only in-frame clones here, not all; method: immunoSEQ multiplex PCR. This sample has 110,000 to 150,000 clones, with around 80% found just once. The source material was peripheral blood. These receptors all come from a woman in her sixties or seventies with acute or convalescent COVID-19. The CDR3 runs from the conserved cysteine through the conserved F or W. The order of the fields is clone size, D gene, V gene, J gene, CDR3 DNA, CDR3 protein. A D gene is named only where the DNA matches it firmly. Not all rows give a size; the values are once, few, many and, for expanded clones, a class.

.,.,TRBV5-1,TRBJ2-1,TGCGCCAGCAGCTTGGTCCTAGCGCCATACAATGAGCAGTTCTTC,CASSLVLAPYNEQFF
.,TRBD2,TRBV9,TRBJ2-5,TGTGCCAGCAGTAGAGTAGCGGGACTCCAAGAGACCCAGTACTTC,CASSRVAGLQETQYF
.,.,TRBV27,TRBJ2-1,TGTGCCAGCAGTTTATCACCCGTTAGATCCCGTTTCAACAATGAGCAGTTCTTC,CASSLSPVRSRFNNEQFF
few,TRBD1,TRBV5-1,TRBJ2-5,TGCGCCAGCAGCTACGGACAGGGGCAACAAGAGACCCAGTACTTC,CASSYGQGQQETQYF
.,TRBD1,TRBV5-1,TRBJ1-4,TGCGCCAGCAGCTTCGGAGACAGGGGGCAGGTTAATGAAAAACTGTTTTTT,CASSFGDRGQVNEKLFF
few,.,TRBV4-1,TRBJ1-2,TGCGCCAGCAGCCAAGATTTCGCTCCCGGTCGGGGCTACACCTTC,CASSQDFAPGRGYTF
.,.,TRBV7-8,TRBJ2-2,TGTGCCAGCACTAAATACCAGGGTAACGGGGAGCTGTTTTTT,CASTKYQGNGELFF
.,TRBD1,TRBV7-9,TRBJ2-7,TGTGCCAGCAGCTTAAAAGGGGGTTGGGACAGGGATACCTACGAGCAGTACTTC,CASSLKGGWDRDTYEQYF
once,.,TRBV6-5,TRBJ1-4,TGTGCCAGCAGTTACTCGAGGAGGGGGGGACGCGAAAAACTGTTTTTT,CASSYSRRGGREKLFF
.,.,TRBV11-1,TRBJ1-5,TGTGCCAGCAGCTTATCTGGGCAGAGAGATCAGCCCCAGCATTTT,CASSLSGQRDQPQHF
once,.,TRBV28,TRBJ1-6,TGTGCCAGCAGCTTCCAGGGTGCTCCTAATTCACCCCTCCACTTT,CASSFQGAPNSPLHF
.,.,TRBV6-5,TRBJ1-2,TGTGCCAGCAGCTTCCGAACGACAGTTAACTATGGCTACACCTTC,CASSFRTTVNYGYTF
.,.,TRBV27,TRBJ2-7,TGTGCCAGCAGTCGTACCCAACCAAGCTCTTACGAGCAGTACTTC,CASSRTQPSSYEQYF
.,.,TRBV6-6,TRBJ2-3,TGTGCCAGCAGTTACTTGTCAGGGGTGGATACGCAGTATTTT,CASSYLSGVDTQYF
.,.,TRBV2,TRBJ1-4,TGTGCCAGCAGATCTTCCGGGACACTAAATGAAAAACTGTTTTTT,CASRSSGTLNEKLFF
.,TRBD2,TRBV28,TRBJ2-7,TGTGCCAGCAGCCCGGGGTTGGCTAGCGGGAAATACGAGCAGTACTTC,CASSPGLASGKYEQYF
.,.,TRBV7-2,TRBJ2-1,TGTGCCAGCAGCTTAGACGTGGGAGGTTACAATGAGCAGTTCTTC,CASSLDVGGYNEQFF
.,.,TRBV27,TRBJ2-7,TGTGCCAGCAGTTTATCCCCGACGGGTGTCTACGAGCAGTACTTC,CASSLSPTGVYEQYF
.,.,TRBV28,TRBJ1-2,TGTGCCAGCACAGGCCCTAACTATGGCTACACCTTC,CASTGPNYGYTF
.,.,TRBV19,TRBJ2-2,TGTGCCAGTTGGGGGGTAGGTCGACCCGGGGAGCTGTTTTTT,CASWGVGRPGELFF
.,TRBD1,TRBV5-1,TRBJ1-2,TGCGCCAGCAGCTTGGCGGGGACAGTCAATTATGGCTACACCTTC,CASSLAGTVNYGYTF
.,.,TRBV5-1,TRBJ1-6,TGCGCCAGCAGCTTGGGTCAGAATAATAATTCACCCCTCCACTTT,CASSLGQNNNSPLHF
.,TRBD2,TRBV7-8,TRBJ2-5,TGTGCCAGCAGCCCATTAGAGGGACTAGCGGGAGTTGGGGAGACCCAGTACTTC,CASSPLEGLAGVGETQYF
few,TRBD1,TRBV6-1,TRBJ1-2,TGTGCCAGCAGTGACAGGGGACAGAACTATGGCTACACCTTC,CASSDRGQNYGYTF
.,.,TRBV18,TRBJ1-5,TGTGCCAGCTCATCAGACCGGGACACCAGCAATCAGCCCCAGCATTTT,CASSSDRDTSNQPQHF
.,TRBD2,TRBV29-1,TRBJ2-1,TGCAGCGTTGATGGACTAGCGTTAAGGGGGACTACGGGCAATGAGCAGTTCTTC,CSVDGLALRGTTGNEQFF
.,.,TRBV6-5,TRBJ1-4,TGTGCCAGCAGTTATCTATCAGGGGAAAAACTGTTTTTT,CASSYLSGEKLFF
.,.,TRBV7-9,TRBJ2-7,TGTGCCAGCAGCTTAGAACCGGGTAGCTTC,CASSLEPGSF
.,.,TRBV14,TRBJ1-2,TGTGCCAGCAGCAAGGGAGGAGGAAGGTATGGCTACACCTTC,CASSKGGGRYGYTF
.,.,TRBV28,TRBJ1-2,TGTGCCAGCAGTTCTATCCAGGGTCGGAGTGGCTACACCTTC,CASSSIQGRSGYTF
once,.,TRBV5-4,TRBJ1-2,TGTGCCAGCAGCTTGGCATCTAACTATGGCTACACCTTC,CASSLASNYGYTF
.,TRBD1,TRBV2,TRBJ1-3,TGTGCCAGCAGTCCCGGACAGGGGGCGCCGGGAAACACCATATATTTT,CASSPGQGAPGNTIYF
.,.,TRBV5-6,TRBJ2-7,TGTGCCAGCAGCTTGGCCTACGGGACTCGGCGTGGCGAGCAGTACTTC,CASSLAYGTRRGEQYF
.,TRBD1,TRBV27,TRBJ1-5,TGTGCCAGCAGTCCCTTTGTCACAGGGGGCAATCAGCCCCAGCATTTT,CASSPFVTGGNQPQHF
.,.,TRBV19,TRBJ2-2,TGTGCCAGTAGCTCTTACACCGGGGAGCTGTTTTTT,CASSSYTGELFF
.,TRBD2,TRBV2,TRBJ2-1,TGTGCCAGCAGTCCCAGCGGGGGCGGAACCTACAATGAGCAGTTCTTC,CASSPSGGGTYNEQFF
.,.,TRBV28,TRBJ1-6,TGTGCCAGCAGTTTGGGGACACCGCCTCTTCCCCTCCACTTT,CASSLGTPPLPLHF
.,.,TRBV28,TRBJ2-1,TGTGCCAGCAGTTTTCGTGGGGCAGGGCACGCTGAGCAGTTCTTC,CASSFRGAGHAEQFF
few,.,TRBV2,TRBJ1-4,TGTGCCAGCAGTAGCGGGCCGGGAAATGAAAAACTGTTTTTT,CASSSGPGNEKLFF